The T cell receptor (beta chain) described here comes from a study of post-analysis software for immune sequencing data. Study at large: Disease trajectories encompassed relapsing-remitting, secondary progressive and progressive-relapsing multiple sclerosis.

Per germline, CDR1 LNHNV and CDR2 YYDKDF (reference sequence). This CDR3 is 15 amino acids long. V was clipped by 9 bases and J by 5 bases, with 20 bases between them. Unique molecular identifiers tagged the TCR beta cDNA libraries. TCRdb reprocessed the PCR reads via MiXCR and lists one record per CDR3 protein. The repertoire holds about 540,000 distinct CDR3 sequences, with 30% to 40% as singletons. Study-level results: Patients carried a few TRBV segments more frequently than controls did, and TRBV5-6, TRBV5-1 and TRBV20-1 were among them. People with multiple sclerosis had a significantly lower normalized Chao1 diversity than controls did.

In regard to this clonotype: The antigen remains unidentified.

The clonotype was recovered from a girl under 18 with multiple sclerosis. This sequence joins TRBV15 and TRBJ2-1, with a tentative D call TRBD2 (6 bases). Sample: blood. The CDR3 loop reads CATRLGSQPHNEQFF. In DNA, the CDR3 is TGTGCCACGAGACTAGGGAGCCAACCCCACAATGAGCAGTTCTTC.